This T cell receptor (beta chain) appears in the sequencing data of a study of blood T cells in healthy people across ages. Background on the study: About one barcoded beta molecule was captured per two T cells (by template switching).

Each donor had roughly 10 milliliters of peripheral blood drawn. Primers used in a second PCR of about 6 to 11 cycles were a sample-barcoded 5' primer and a J-beta primer mix. Each cDNA molecule was tagged by a template-switch adaptor that had 12 random nucleotides. The study obtained at least 2.5 million CDR3-containing paired-end reads from every sample. TCRdb re-called the 5' RACE reads with MiXCR, one entry per CDR3 protein. The table has around 700,000 distinct CDR3 sequences, roughly 25% seen once; the top ten hold just under 9.5%. This clonotype came up a few times. Another study also made use of these data, one on T cells of mothers and their children.

This clonotype originated in a boy under 18 in good health. Sequencing was done on a sample of blood.

The CDR3 here is CASSLYGGRRLGTMGYEQYF. CDR3 DNA: TGTGCCAGCAGTTTATACGGGGGGAGGCGTCTTGGCACAATGGGCTACGAGCAGTACTTC. The rearrangement uses TRBV28 and TRBJ2-7, with TRBD2 identical over 7 bases. CDR1 MDHEN and CDR2 SYDVKM come from the germline V gene. This CDR3 has 20 amino acids. V shed 1 base and J 3 bases; nucleotides not matched to a gene: 21.